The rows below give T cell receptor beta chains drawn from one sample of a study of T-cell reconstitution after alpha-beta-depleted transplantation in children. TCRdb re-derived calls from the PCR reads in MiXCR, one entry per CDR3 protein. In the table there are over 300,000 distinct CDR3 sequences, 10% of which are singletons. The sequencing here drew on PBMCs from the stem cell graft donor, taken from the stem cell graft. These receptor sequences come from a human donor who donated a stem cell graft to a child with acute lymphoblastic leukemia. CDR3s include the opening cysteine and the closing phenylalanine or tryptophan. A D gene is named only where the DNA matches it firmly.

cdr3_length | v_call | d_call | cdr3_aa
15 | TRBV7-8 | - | CASSPSTIGRAEQYF
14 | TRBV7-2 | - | CASSPIFGGYEQYF
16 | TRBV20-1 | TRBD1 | CSAKPTGGASYTEAFF
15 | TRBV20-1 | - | CSARETITGKTEAFF
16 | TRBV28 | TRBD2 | CASEDSGTSGYNEQFF
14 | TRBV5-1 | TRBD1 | CASSLGQGGEKLFF
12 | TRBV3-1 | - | CASSQFNTEAFF
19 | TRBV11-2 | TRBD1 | CASSLDGTGVSGHSYEQYF
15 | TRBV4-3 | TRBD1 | CASSQDFRGSTEAFF
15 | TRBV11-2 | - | CASSLAVGDVNEQFF
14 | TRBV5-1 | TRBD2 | CASSLGLAGAEQFF
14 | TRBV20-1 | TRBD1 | CSARDRVRTGELFF
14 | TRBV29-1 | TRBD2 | CSVGTSESSYEQYF
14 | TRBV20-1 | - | CSACGLAATGEQFF
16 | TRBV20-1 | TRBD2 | CSAGTGLAINTGELFF
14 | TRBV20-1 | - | CSARVSPEAGELFF
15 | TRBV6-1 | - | CATRGRPGTDSPLHF
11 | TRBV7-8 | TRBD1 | CASKQGGEQYF
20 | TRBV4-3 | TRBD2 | CASSQERLAGHGASWNEQFF
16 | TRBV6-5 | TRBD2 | CASSYTTSGRRGELFF